This TCR beta chain came from a study of T cell responses to AZD1222 COVID-19 vaccine. The repertoire was sequenced with immunoSEQ multiplex PCR; TCRdb's copy has only in-frame clones and lacks some. Of fewer than 100,000 clones in the sample, around 91% are singletons; the top ten hold roughly 9.1%. Points on this clone: Its specificity is unknown.

This CDR3 spans 15 amino acids. Germline-derived CDR1 and CDR2 are SNHLY and FYNNEI. Trimming took 6 bases from V and 0 from J; bases not matched to a gene: 4. Study outcomes and limitations: Reportedly, nearly half the spike-specific TCRs target unmutated variant regions. The study found Spike-specific TCR breadth and depth rose after two AZD1222 doses.

The TCR comes from an adult in good health. The V call is TRBV2, the J call TRBJ2-1, with 8 bases lining up with TRBD1. The specimen comprised peripheral blood, sampled on day 0 of AZD1222 vaccination. CDR3 sequence: CASRPTGGSYNEQFF. The CDR3 DNA follows: TGTGCCAGCAGACCCACAGGGGGCTCCTACAATGAGCAGTTCTTC.